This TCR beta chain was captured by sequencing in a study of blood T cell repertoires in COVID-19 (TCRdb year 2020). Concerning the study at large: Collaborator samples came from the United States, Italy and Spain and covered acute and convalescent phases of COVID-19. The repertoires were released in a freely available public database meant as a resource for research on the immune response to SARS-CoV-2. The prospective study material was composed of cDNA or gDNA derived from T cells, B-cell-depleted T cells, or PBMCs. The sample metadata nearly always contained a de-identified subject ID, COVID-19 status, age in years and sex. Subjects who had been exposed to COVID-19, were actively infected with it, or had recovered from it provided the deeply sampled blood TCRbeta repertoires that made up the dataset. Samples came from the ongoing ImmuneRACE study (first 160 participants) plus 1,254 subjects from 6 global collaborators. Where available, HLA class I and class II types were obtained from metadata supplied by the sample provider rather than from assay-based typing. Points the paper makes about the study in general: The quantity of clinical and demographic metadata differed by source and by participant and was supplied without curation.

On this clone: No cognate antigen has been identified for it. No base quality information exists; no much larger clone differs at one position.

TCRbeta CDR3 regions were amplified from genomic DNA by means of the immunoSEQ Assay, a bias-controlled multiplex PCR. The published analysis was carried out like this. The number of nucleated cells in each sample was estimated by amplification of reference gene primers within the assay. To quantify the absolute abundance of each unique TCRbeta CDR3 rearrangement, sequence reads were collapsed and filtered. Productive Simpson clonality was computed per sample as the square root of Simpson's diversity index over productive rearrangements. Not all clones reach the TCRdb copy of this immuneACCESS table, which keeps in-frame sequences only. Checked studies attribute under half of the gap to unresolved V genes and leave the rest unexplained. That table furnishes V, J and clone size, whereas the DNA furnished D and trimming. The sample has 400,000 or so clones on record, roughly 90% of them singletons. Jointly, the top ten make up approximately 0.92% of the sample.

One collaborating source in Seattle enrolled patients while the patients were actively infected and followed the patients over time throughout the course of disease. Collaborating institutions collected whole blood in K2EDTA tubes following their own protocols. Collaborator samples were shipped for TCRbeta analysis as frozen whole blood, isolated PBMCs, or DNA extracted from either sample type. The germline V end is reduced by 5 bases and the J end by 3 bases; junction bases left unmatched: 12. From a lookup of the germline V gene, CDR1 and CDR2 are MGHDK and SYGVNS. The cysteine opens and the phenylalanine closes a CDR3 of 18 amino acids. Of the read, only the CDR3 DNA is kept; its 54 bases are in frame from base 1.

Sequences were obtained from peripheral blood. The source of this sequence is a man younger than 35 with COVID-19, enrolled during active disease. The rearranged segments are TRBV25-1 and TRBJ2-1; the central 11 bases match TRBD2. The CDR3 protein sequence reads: CASSSQDSGTSGYNEQFF. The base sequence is TGTGCCAGCAGTTCCCAGGATAGTGGGACTAGCGGCTACAATGAGCAGTTCTTC.